The 25 T cell receptor beta chains reported below all come from one sample, sequenced in a study of T cells after yellow fever vaccination. TCRdb used MiXCR to reprocess the 5' RACE reads, holding one entry per CDR3 protein. The sample lists tens of thousands of distinct CDR3 sequences; 5.5% were seen once. Source: PBMCs, either bulk or a sorted T-cell subset (CD4+, CD8+, memory, or dextramer-sorted; not recorded which), taken 15 days after the yellow fever booster vaccination. The receptors here all came from a man aged 30 to 39 who received the YFV17D yellow fever vaccine.

This clonotype has a count of ten or more. The J gene is TRBJ2-7, the V gene TRBV28, with D possibly TRBD1 on 6 matching bases. Trimming left V 3 bases short and J 9 bases short, with 18 bases between. Germline-derived CDR1 and CDR2 are MDHEN and SYDVKM. This CDR3 contains 14 residues. The CDR3 spells CASSLGQGMPPQYF. CDR3 DNA: TGTGCCAGCAGTTTGGGGCAGGGGATGCCGCCGCAGTACTTC.

This clonotype is deemed medium-sized. The V gene is TRBV5-4, the J gene TRBJ2-1; the D is unclear. The germline V gene encodes CDR1 SGHNT and CDR2 YYREEE (reference sequence). The length of the CDR3 is 11 residues. Trimming removed 2 bases at V and 7 bases at J, with 4 bases between. The CDR3 DNA reads TGTGCCAGCAGCTTTATGAATGAGCAGTTCTTC. Its protein product is CASSFMNEQFF.

Many counts were recorded for this clonotype. The chain employs TRBV10-2 and TRBJ2-5; D tentatively reads TRBD1 or TRBD2 (6 bases each). The CDR3 has 14 residues. V was trimmed by 4 bases and J by 1 base, leaving 10 bases between them. Germline V gene sequence: CDR1 WSHSY, CDR2 SAAADI. The CDR3 spells CASSGGGLQETQYF. CDR3 bases: TGCGCCAGCAGTGGAGGGGGACTCCAAGAGACCCAGTACTTC.

The sample holds many counts of this clonotype. The V gene is TRBV7-2, the J gene TRBJ2-7, with TRBD1 matching 8 bases. This CDR3 has 12 amino acids. J was trimmed by 8 bases and V by 11 bases; bases with no gene match: 11. The germline V gene has CDR1 SGHTA and CDR2 FQGNSA. DNA for the CDR3: TGTGCCTCTTACCCCGGACAGGGTCAGCAGTACTTC. The encoded protein is CASYPGQGQQYF.

This clonotype appeared many times. V and J are TRBV29-1 and TRBJ1-1, with a possible D match to TRBD1 (6 bases). The CDR3 has 11 residues. Trimming took 7 bases from V and 5 from J, leaving 11 bases between them. Per the germline V gene, CDR1 is SQVTM and CDR2 is ANQGSEA. CDR3 loop: CSAGQRTEAFF. The CDR3 bases are TGCAGCGCTGGACAGAGGACTGAAGCTTTCTTT.

This clonotype was counted many times. V is TRBV20-1 and J is TRBJ1-6; D is unclear. The CDR3 loop spans 12 amino acids. CDR1 DFQATT and CDR2 SNEGSKA come from the germline V gene (reference sequence). Trimming left V 3 bases short and J 7 bases short, with 7 bases between. DNA for the CDR3: TGCAGTGCTAGTTGGCTAAATTCACCCCTCCACTTT. Its protein product is CSASWLNSPLHF.

This clonotype was observed many times. The V call is TRBV15, the J call TRBJ1-2; D is undetermined. The CDR3 length is 15 residues. V was trimmed by 0 bases and J by 7 bases, leaving 15 bases between them. The germline V gene has CDR1 LNHNV and CDR2 YYDKDF (reference sequence). CDR3: CATSRDWGEGSGYTF. CDR3 bases: TGTGCCACCAGCAGAGATTGGGGTGAAGGGTCTGGCTACACCTTC.

The sample holds many counts of this clonotype. This chain links TRBV29-1 with TRBJ2-7, with D maybe TRBD2 (5 bases). Trimming left V 4 bases short and J 0 bases short, with 7 bases between. Per the germline V gene, CDR1 is SQVTM and CDR2 is ANQGSEA. The CDR3 totals 12 residues. As DNA, the CDR3 is TGCAGCGTTGTCGGGATCTCCTACGAGCAGTACTTC. Its protein product is CSVVGISYEQYF.

Only a few counts were recorded for this clonotype. V and J are TRBV5-1 and TRBJ2-7; 10 nucleotides agree with TRBD1. This CDR3 spans 15 amino acids. Germline loops: CDR1 SGHRS, CDR2 YFSETQ. The V and J ends lost 4 bases and 2 bases, in that order; junction bases with no gene match: 6. CDR3: CASSPSGTGAYEQYF. CDR3 coding DNA: TGCGCCAGCAGCCCGTCCGGGACAGGGGCCTACGAGCAGTACTTC.

J is TRBJ2-1 and V is TRBV5-4; the D is unclear. CDR3 length: 15 residues. The V gene's germline CDR1 is SGHNT and CDR2 YYREEE (reference sequence). The germline V and J ends were trimmed by 5 bases and 0 bases, with 12 bases remaining between them. CDR3 DNA: TGTGCCAGCAGATCCGACTTGAGCTCCTACAATGAGCAGTTCTTC. Translating it yields CASRSDLSSYNEQFF.

This clonotype appeared many times. The chain links TRBV12-3 or TRBV12-4 to TRBJ1-1; 8 bases agree with TRBD1. The CDR3 contains 13 residues. V was pared by 5 bases and J by 5 bases, with 4 bases of the junction left unmatched. CDR3 nucleotides: TGTGCCAGCAGTCCCAGGGGGCGGACTGAAGCTTTCTTT. Translating gives CASSPRGRTEAFF.

This clonotype has at least ten counts. The chain is built from TRBV7-2 and TRBJ2-1; D gene ambiguous. The ends were cut back, 6 bases at V and 7 bases at J, with 13 bases in the middle. The CDR3 is 13 residues long. Germline V gene data show CDR1 as SGHTA and CDR2 as FQGNSA. CDR3 in amino acids: CASREPAGNEQFF. CDR3 sequence (DNA): TGTGCCAGCAGGGAGCCCGCTGGGAATGAGCAGTTCTTC.

This clonotype was seen repeatedly, ten times or more. This chain joins TRBV10-2 and TRBJ2-1; the match to TRBD2 covers 7 bases. Trimming removed 5 bases from V and 9 bases from J; junction bases left unmatched: 7. Germline V gene sequence: CDR1 WSHSY, CDR2 SAAADI. The CDR3 contains 13 residues. This CDR3 reads CASSSGNVGEQFF. The CDR3 DNA is TGCGCCAGCAGTAGCGGGAACGTAGGTGAGCAGTTCTTC.

This clonotype was detected many times. The chain recombines TRBV7-2 with TRBJ2-4; the D gene could be TRBD1 or TRBD2 (5 bases each). V dropped 5 bases and J dropped 2 bases, with 10 bases sitting between them. Germline-derived CDR1 and CDR2 are SGHTA and FQGNSA. The CDR3 has 14 amino acids. The CDR3 is CASSKGPSKNIQYF. DNA of the CDR3: TGTGCCAGCAGCAAGGGACCCTCCAAAAACATTCAGTACTTC.

This clonotype was counted at least ten times. Here the CDR3 reads CASSAENSLPGEQFF. CDR3 nucleotides: TGTGCCAGCAGCGCGGAGAACTCCCTTCCTGGGGAGCAGTTCTTC. The chain has TRBV9 and TRBJ2-1; D gene uncertain. Trimming cost V 3 bases and J 10 bases, with 20 bases left between them. The germline V gene has CDR1 SGDLS and CDR2 YYNGEE. The CDR3 consists of 15 residues.

This clonotype was seen repeatedly, ten times or more. The chain uses TRBV5-1 and TRBJ2-2; D is unresolved. This CDR3 is 13 amino acids long. V dropped 4 bases and J dropped 3 bases, with 7 bases sitting between them. The germline V gene has CDR1 SGHRS and CDR2 YFSETQ. The CDR3: CASSGGDTGELFF. CDR3 nucleotide sequence: TGCGCCAGCAGCGGTGGGGACACCGGGGAGCTGTTTTTT.

This clonotype was found many times. The chain carries TRBV2 and TRBJ2-7; D might be TRBD2 (8 bases). Looked up from germline, CDR1 is SNHLY and CDR2 is FYNNEI. CDR3 length: 17 amino acids. The V and J ends lost 10 bases and 2 bases respectively, with 27 bases between them. CDR3 coding DNA: TGTGCCACCTTCGGACAGGCGACTAGCGCAAAAGCCTACGAGCAGTACTTC. Translated, it gives CATFGQATSAKAYEQYF.

This clonotype was counted many times. The V call is TRBV29-1, the J call TRBJ1-1, with a possible D match to TRBD1 (5 bases). Per the germline V gene, CDR1 is SQVTM and CDR2 is ANQGSEA. V was cut by 6 bases and J by 6 bases, with 11 bases left in between. The CDR3 loop spans 11 amino acids. The CDR3 here is CSVIVGAEAFF. Written as DNA, the CDR3 is TGCAGCGTGATCGTAGGGGCTGAAGCTTTCTTT.

With regard to this clonotype: One base away lies a much larger clone, so this may be a sequencing read error. This sequence joins TRBV25-1 and TRBJ1-1, with TRBD1 matching over 10 bases. Unmatched junction bases numbered 5, after V lost 0 bases and J lost 13 bases. The CDR3 runs to 13 residues. CDR1 and CDR2 from the germline V gene are MGHDK and SYGVNS. The CDR3 loop is CASSEYLGQGVFF. CDR3 coding DNA: TGTGCCAGCAGTGAATATCTAGGACAGGGGGTTTTCTTT.

The chain links TRBV6-2 or TRBV6-3 to TRBJ1-5; TRBD1 agrees at 7 bases. CDR1 is MNHEY and CDR2 is SVGEGT in the germline V gene. J was trimmed by 6 bases and V by 8 bases; bases with no gene match: 7. CDR3 length: 13 amino acids. Here the CDR3 DNA reads TGTGCCAGCGACGACAGGGAAGGTCAGCCCCAGCATTTT. Amino acid sequence: CASDDREGQPQHF.

At least ten counts were recorded for this clonotype. The genes are TRBV4-3 and TRBJ2-7; unclear D gene. The V end was cut by 0 bases, the J end by 3 bases, with 9 bases between. The V gene's germline CDR1 is LGHNA and CDR2 YSLEER. The CDR3 consists of 14 residues. For the CDR3, the DNA is TGCGCCAGCAGCCAAGAAAGGAGCCACTACGAGCAGTACTTC. Encoded protein: CASSQERSHYEQYF.

This clonotype was seen repeatedly, ten times or more. The chain is built from TRBV20-1 and TRBJ2-7; 13 positions agree with TRBD2. V gave up 1 base and J gave up 3 bases; unmatched junction bases: 3. This CDR3 comprises 15 residues. Germline V gene sequence: CDR1 DFQATT, CDR2 SNEGSKA (reference sequence). In DNA form, the CDR3 reads TGCAGTGCTAGAGCGGGACTAGCGGGAAACTACGAGCAGTACTTC. As protein: CSARAGLAGNYEQYF.

This clonotype came up many times. This chain joins TRBV14 and TRBJ2-1; weak D call: TRBD1 (6 bases). The CDR3 has 14 amino acids. The germline gives CDR1 SGHDN, CDR2 FVKESK. With 5 bases removed from V and 6 bases from J, the gap between germline ends came to 14 bases. The CDR3: CASSIQGGFNEQFF. The CDR3 nucleotides are TGTGCCAGCAGCATCCAAGGGGGATTCAATGAGCAGTTCTTC.

In its sample, this clonotype was seen many times. V is TRBV20-1 and J is TRBJ2-7; maybe TRBD1 (5 bases). In germline, CDR1 is DFQATT, CDR2 SNEGSKA (reference sequence). The CDR3 sequence is 12 residues long. With 5 bases removed from V and 1 base from J, the gap between germline ends came to 9 bases. The CDR3 sequence is CSAQGRSYEQYF. CDR3 DNA sequence: TGCAGTGCTCAGGGAAGGTCCTACGAGCAGTACTTC.

This clonotype was recorded at least ten times. This chain joins TRBV2 and TRBJ2-1; perhaps D is TRBD1 or TRBD2 (5 bases each). The CDR3 extends over 13 amino acids. The germline V and J ends were trimmed by 1 base and 10 bases, with 11 bases remaining between them. The germline gives CDR1 SNHLY, CDR2 FYNNEI. The CDR3 reads CASSEGFRGEQFF. The CDR3 DNA reads TGTGCCAGCAGTGAAGGGTTCCGGGGCGAGCAGTTCTTC.